This TCR beta chain was found in a study of blood T cell repertoires in COVID-19. Across the study: COVID-19 samples collected from the United States, Italy and Spain covered acute and convalescent phases. PBMCs, B-cell-depleted T cells, or T cells provided the cDNA or gDNA that made up the material.

Per the original methods: Nucleated cell counts were estimated from reference gene primer amplification. Here immunoSEQ multiplex PCR was the method, and the copy in TCRdb shows in-frame clones only, minus some. V and J calls plus clone size are reproduced from that table; the DNA served to infer D and trimming. Of approximately 500,000 clones listed, 75% to 90% are singletons. The CDR3 is made up of 13 amino acids. CDR1 and CDR2 from the germline V gene are SGHTA and FQGNSA. V was cut by 1 base and J by 6 bases, with 9 bases left in between. This TCR was recovered from a human donor in a cohort sampled during active COVID-19. Sequencing was done on a sample of peripheral blood. This chain joins TRBV7-2 and TRBJ1-2, with D possibly matching TRBD1 (5 bases). In nucleotides, the CDR3 is TGTGCCAGCAGCTTAGATGGGGCGGATGGCTACACCTTC. It is translated as CASSLDGADGYTF.